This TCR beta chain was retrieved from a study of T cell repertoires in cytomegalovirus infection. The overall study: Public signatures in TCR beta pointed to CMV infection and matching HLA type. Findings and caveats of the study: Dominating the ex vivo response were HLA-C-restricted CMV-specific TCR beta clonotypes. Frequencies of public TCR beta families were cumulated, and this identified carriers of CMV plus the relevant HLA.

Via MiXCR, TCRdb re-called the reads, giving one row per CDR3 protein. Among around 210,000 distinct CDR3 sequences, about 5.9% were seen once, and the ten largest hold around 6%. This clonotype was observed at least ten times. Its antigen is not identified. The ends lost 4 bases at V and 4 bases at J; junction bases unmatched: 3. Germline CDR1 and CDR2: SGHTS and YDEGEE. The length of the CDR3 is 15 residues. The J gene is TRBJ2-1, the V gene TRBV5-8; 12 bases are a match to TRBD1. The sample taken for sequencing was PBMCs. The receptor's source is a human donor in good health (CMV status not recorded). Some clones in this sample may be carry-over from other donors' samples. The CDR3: CASSTGQGAYNEQFF. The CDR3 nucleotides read TGTGCCAGCAGCACGGGACAGGGGGCGTACAATGAGCAGTTCTTC.